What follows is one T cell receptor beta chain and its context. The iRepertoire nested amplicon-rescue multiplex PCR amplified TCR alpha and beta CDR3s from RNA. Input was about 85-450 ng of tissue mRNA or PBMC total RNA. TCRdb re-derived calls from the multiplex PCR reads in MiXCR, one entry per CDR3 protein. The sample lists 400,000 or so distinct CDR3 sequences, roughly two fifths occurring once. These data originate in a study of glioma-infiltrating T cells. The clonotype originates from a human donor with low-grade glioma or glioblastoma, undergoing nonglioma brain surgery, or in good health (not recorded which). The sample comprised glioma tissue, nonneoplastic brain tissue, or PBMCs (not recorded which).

The CDR3 spells CATSRKPGRNTGELFF. The CDR3 nucleotides are TGTGCCACCAGCAGAAAGCCGGGCCGGAACACCGGGGAGCTGTTTTTT. The rearrangement links TRBV15 to TRBJ2-2; D is uncertain. The germline V gene has CDR1 LNHNV and CDR2 YYDKDF (reference sequence). V lost 2 bases to trimming and J lost 1 base, with 11 bases between them. The CDR3 sequence is 16 residues long.